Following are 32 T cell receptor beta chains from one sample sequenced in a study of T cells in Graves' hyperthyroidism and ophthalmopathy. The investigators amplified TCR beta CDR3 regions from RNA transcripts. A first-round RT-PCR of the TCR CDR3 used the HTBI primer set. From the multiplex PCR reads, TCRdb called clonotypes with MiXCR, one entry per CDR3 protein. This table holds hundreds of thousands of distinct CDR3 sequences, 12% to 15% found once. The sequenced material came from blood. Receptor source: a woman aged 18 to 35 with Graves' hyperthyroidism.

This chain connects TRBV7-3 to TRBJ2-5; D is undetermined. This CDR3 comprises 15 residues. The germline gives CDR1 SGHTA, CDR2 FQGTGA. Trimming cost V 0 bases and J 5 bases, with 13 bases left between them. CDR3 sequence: CASSLTRRPGETQYF. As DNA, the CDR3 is TGTGCCAGCAGCTTAACGAGAAGACCCGGGGAGACCCAGTACTTC. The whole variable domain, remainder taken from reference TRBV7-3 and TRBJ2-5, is GAGVSQTPSNKVTEKGKYVELRCDPISGHTALYWYRQSLGQGPEFLIYFQGTGAADDSGLPNDRFFAVRPEGSVSTLKIQRTERGDSAVYLCASSLTRRPGETQYFGPGTRLLVL.

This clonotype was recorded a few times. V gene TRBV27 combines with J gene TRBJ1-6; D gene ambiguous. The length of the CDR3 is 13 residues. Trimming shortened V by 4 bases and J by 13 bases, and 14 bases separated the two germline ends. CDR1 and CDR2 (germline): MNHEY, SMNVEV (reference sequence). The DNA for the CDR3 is TGTGCCAGCAGTTCCCGGACGTCTGCCCCCCTCCACTTT. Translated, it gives CASSSRTSAPLHF.

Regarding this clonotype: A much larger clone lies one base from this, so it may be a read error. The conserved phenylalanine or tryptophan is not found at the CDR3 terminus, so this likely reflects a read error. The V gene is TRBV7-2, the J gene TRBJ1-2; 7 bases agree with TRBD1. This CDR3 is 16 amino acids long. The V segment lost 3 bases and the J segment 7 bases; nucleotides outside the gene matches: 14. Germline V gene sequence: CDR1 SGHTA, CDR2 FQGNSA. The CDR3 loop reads CASSFRRGDSSGGYTS. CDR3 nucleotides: TGTGCCAGCAGCTTCCGTCGTGGGGACAGTAGTGGTGGCTACACCTCC.

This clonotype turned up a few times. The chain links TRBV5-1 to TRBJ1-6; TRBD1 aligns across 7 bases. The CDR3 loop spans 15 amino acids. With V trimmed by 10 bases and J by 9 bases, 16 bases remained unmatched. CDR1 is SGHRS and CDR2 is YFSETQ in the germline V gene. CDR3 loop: CAGPPTGTARSPLHF. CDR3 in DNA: TGCGCCGGGCCCCCGACAGGGACAGCCCGTTCACCCCTCCACTTT.

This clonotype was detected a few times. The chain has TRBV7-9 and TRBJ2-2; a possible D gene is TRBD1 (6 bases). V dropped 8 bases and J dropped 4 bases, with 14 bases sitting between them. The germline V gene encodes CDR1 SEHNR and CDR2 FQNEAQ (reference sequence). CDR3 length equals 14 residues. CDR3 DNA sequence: TGTGCCAGCGGATACTGGACAGCCACCGGGGAGCTGTTTTTT. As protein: CASGYWTATGELFF. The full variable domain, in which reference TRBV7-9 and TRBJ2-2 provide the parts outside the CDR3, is DTGVSQNPRHKITKRGQNVTFRCDPISEHNRLYWYRQTLGQGPEFLTYFQNEAQLEKSRLLSDRFSAERPKGSFSTLEIQRTEQGDSAMYLCASGYWTATGELFFGEGSRLTVL.

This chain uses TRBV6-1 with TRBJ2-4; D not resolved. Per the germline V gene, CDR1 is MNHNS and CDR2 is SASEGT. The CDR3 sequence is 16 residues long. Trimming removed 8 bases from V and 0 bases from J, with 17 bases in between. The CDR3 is CASVRAPLIAKNIQYF. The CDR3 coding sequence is TGTGCCAGCGTTCGGGCACCCTTAATAGCCAAAAACATTCAGTACTTC.

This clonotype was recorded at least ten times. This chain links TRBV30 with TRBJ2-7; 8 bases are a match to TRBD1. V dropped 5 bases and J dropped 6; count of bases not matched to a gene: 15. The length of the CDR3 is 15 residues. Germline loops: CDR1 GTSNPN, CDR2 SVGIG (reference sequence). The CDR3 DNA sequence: TGTGCCTGGGAACCGGGACAGGCCTCCCGGGGCGAGCAGTACTTC. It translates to CAWEPGQASRGEQYF.

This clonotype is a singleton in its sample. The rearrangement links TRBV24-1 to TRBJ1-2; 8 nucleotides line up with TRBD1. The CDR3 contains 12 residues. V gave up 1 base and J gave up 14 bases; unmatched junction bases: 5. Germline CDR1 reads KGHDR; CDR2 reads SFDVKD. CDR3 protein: CATSDFSDRGTF. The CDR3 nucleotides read TGTGCCACCAGTGATTTCAGTGACAGGGGAACCTTC.

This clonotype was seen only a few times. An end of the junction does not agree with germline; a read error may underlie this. The CDR3 loop reads CANSIAGAGATEAFF. DNA for the CDR3: TGTGCCAATAGTATCGCCGGGGCAGGAGCCACTGAAGCTTTCTTT. The chain joins TRBV19 to TRBJ1-1, with D possibly being TRBD1 (5 bases). Germline V gene sequence: CDR1 LNHDA, CDR2 SQIVND (reference sequence). The CDR3 has 15 residues.

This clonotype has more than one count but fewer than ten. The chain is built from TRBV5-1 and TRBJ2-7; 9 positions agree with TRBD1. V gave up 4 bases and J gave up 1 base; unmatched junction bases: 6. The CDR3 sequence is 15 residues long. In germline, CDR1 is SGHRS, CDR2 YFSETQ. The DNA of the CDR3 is TGCGCCAGCAGCCGGGACAGGGCAGATTCCTACGAGCAGTACTTC. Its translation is CASSRDRADSYEQYF.

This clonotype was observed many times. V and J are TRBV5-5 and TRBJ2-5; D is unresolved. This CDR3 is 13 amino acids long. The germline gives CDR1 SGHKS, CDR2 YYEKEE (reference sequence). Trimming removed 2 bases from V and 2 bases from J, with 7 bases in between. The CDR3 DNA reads TGTGCCAGCAGCTTACCCCAACAAGAGACCCAGTACTTC. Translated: CASSLPQQETQYF.

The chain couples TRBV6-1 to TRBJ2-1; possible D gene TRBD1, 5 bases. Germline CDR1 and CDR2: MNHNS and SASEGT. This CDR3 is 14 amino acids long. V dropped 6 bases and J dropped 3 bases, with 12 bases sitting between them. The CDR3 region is CASSPRQLYNEQFF. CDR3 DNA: TGTGCCAGCAGCCCGAGACAGCTCTACAATGAGCAGTTCTTC.

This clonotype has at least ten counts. CDR3 nucleotide sequence: TGTGCCAGCAGCTTAGTTGCGGGACAGGGCACCCAGCCCCAGCATTTT. This gives the protein CASSLVAGQGTQPQHF. This chain connects TRBV7-8 to TRBJ1-5; TRBD1 aligns across 9 bases. This CDR3 spans 16 amino acids. The germline V gene encodes CDR1 SGHVS and CDR2 FQNEAQ. V lost 1 base to trimming and J lost 7 bases; unmatched junction nucleotides: 8.

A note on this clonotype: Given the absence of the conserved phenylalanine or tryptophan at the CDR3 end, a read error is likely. The CDR3 DNA follows: TGTGCCACCAGCAGAGAGGGAGGCTACAATCAGCCCCAGCATCTT. Protein sequence: CATSREGGYNQPQHL. V is TRBV15 and J is TRBJ1-5; D not resolved. V was pared by 0 bases and J by 3 bases, with 9 bases between. Germline CDR1 is LNHNV and CDR2 is YYDKDF (reference sequence). The CDR3 length is 15 residues.

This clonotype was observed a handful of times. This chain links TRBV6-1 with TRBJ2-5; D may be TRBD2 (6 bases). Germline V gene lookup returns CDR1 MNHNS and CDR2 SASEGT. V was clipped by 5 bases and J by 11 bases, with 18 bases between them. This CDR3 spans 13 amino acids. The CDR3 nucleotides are TGTGCCAGCAGTAGAGCTAACACCGGGACTCAGTACTTC. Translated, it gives CASSRANTGTQYF.

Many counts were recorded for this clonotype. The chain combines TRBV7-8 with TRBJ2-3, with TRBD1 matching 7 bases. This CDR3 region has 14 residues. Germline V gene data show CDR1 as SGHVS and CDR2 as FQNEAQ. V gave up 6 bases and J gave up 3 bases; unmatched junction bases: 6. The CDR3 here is CASRTGLGTDTQYF. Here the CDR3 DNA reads TGTGCCAGCAGGACAGGGTTAGGAACAGATACGCAGTATTTT.

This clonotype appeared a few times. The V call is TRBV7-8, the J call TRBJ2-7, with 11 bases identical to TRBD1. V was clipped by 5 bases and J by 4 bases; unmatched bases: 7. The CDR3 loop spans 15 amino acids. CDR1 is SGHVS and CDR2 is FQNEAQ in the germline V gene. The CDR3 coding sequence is TGTGCCAGCAGCAGATCGGGGACAGGGGGGTACGAGCAGTACTTC. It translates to CASSRSGTGGYEQYF. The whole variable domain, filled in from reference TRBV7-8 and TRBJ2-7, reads GAGVSQSPRYKVAKRGQDVALRCDPISGHVSLFWYQQALGQGPEFLTYFQNEAQLDKSGLPSDRFFAERPEGSVSTLKIQRTQQEDSAVYLCASSRSGTGGYEQYFGPGTRLTVT.

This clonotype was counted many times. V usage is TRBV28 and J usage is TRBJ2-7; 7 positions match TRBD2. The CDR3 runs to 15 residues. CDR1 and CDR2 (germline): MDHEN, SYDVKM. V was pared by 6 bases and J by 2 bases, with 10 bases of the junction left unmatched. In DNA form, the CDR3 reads TGTGCCAGCAGCCCTGCGGGAGCCTTTACCTACGAGCAGTACTTC. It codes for CASSPAGAFTYEQYF.

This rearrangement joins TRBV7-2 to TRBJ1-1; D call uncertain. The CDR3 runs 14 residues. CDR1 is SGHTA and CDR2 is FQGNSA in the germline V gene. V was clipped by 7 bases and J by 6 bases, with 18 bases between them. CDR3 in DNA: TGTGCCAGCACTTCACGTCCGGGAGCGTCTGAAGCTTTCTTT. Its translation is CASTSRPGASEAFF.

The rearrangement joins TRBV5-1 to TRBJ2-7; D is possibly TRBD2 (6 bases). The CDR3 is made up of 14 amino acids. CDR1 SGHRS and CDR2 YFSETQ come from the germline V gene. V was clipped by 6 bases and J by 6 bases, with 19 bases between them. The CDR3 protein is CASTPSDLGLEQYF. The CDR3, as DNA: TGCGCCAGCACTCCTAGCGATCTAGGGCTCGAGCAGTACTTC.

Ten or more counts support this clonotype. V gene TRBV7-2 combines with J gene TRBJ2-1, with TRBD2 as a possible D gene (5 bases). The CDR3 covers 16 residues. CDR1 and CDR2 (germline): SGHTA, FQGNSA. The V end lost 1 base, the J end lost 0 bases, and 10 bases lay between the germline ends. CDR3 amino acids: CASSLDPRVSYNEQFF. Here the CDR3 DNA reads TGTGCCAGCAGCTTAGACCCGCGGGTCTCCTACAATGAGCAGTTCTTC. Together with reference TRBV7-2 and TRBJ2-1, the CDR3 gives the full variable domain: GAGVSQSPSNKVTEKGKDVELRCDPISGHTALYWYRQSLGQGLEFLIYFQGNSAPDKSGLPSDRFSAERTGGSVSTLTIQRTQQEDSAVYLCASSLDPRVSYNEQFFGPGTRLTVL.

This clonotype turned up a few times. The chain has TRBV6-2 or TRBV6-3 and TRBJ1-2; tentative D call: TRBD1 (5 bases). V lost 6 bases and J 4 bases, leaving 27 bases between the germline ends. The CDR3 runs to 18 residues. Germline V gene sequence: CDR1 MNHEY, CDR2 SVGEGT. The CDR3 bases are TGTGCCAGCAGCCCCCCTGGGTCCCGACAGCTAGGCGGCTATGGCTACACCTTC. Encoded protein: CASSPPGSRQLGGYGYTF.

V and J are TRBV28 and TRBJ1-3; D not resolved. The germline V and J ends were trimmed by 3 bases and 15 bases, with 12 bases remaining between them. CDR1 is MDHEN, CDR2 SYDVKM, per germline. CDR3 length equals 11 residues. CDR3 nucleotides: TGTGCCAGCAGTTTCGGAGAGATTGGATATTTT. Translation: CASSFGEIGYF.

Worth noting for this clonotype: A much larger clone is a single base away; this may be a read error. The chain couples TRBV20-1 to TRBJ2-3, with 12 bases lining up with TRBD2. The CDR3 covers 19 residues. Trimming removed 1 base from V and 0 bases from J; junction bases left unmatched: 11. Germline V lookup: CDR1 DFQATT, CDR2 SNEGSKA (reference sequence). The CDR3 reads CSARGGSLAGGSSTDTQYF. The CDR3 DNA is TGCAGTGCTAGAGGAGGCTCCCTAGCGGGAGGGTCTAGCACAGATACGCAGTATTTT.

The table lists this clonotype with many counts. CDR3 residues: CASSLYRQETQYF. In DNA form, the CDR3 reads TGTGCCAGCAGCTTGTACAGACAAGAGACCCAGTACTTC. The V call is TRBV5-8, the J call TRBJ2-5; D unresolved. Trimming removed 1 base from V and 2 bases from J, with 6 bases in between. Germline CDR1 reads SGHTS; CDR2 reads YDEGEE. The CDR3 runs to 13 residues. Full variable domain (remainder filled in from reference TRBV5-8 and TRBJ2-5): EAGVTQSPTHLIKTRGQQATLRCSPISGHTSVYWYQQALGLGLQFLLWYDEGEERNRGNFPPRFSGRQFPNYSSELNVNALELEDSALYLCASSLYRQETQYFGPGTRLLVL.

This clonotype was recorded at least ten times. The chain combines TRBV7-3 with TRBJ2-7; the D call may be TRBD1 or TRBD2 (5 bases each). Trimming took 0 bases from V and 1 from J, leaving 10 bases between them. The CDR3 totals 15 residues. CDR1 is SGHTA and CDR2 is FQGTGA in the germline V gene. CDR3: CASSLTGTPSYEQYF. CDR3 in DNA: TGTGCCAGCAGCTTAACGGGGACCCCATCCTACGAGCAGTACTTC.

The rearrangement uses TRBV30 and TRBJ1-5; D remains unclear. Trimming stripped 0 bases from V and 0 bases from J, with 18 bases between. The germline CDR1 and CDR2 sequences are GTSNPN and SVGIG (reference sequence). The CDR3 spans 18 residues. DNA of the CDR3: TGTGCCTGGAGTGTTGGAGGGCAGCCTTCCTATAGCAATCAGCCCCAGCATTTT. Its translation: CAWSVGGQPSYSNQPQHF.

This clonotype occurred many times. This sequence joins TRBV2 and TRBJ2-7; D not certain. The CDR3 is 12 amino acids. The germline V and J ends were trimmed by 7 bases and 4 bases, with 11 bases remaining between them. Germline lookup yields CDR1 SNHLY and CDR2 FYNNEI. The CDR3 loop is CASTEQTYEQYF. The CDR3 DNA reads TGTGCCAGCACCGAACAGACTTACGAGCAGTACTTC.

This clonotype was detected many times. The CDR3, as DNA: TGTGCCAGCAGTTTTCGGGGAACTCAAGCTAACTATGGCTACACCTTC. Its protein is CASSFRGTQANYGYTF. The chain has TRBV28 and TRBJ1-2; D unclear. This CDR3 region has 16 residues. Germline CDR1 is MDHEN and CDR2 is SYDVKM. V dropped 3 bases and J dropped 0 bases, with 14 bases sitting between them.

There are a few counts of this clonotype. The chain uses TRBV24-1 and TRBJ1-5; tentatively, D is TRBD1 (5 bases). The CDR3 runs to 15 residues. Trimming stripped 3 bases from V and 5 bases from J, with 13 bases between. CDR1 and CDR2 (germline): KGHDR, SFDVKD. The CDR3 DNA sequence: TGTGCCACCAGTGATAAAGGGGATGGTGATCAGCCCCAGCATTTT. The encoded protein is CATSDKGDGDQPQHF.

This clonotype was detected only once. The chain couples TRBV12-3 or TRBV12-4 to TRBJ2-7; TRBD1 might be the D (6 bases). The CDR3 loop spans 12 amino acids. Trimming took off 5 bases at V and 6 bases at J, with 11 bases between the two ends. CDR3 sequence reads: CASSEQGFEQYF. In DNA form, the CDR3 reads TGTGCCAGCAGTGAACAGGGATTCGAGCAGTACTTC.

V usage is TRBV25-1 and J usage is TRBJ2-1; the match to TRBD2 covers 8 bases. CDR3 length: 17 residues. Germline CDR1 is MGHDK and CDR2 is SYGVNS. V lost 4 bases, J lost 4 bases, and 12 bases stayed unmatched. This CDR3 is CASSAASGLGWYNEQFF. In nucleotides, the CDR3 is TGTGCCAGCAGTGCGGCTAGCGGGTTAGGCTGGTACAATGAGCAGTTCTTC.